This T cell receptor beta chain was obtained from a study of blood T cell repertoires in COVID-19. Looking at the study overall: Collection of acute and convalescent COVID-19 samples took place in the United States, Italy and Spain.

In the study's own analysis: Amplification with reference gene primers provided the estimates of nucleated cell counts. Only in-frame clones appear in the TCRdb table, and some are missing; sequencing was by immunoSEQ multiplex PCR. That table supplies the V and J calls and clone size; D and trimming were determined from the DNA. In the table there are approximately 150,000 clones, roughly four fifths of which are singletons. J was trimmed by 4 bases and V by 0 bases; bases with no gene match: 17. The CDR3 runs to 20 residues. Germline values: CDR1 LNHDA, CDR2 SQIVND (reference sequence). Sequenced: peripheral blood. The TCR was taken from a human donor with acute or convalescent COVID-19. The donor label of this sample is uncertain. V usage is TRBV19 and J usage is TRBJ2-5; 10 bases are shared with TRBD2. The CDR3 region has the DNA TGTGCCAGTAGTATAGATGGAGCGGGGGGGATTCCCACCGGAGGAGAGACCCAGTACTTC. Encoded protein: CASSIDGAGGIPTGGETQYF.